A selection of T cell receptor beta chains follows, all from one sample in a study of CD8+ T cells in alopecia areata. TCRdb keeps only in-frame clones here, not all; method: immunoSEQ multiplex PCR. The sample carries 180,000 or so clones, roughly 63% recorded once. This specimen was CD4+ T cells sorted from blood, taken between weeks 55 and 65, from a patient treated with tofacitinib. The receptors were gathered from a human donor with alopecia areata. Both conserved end residues are part of each CDR3. The D gene is left open where the match is weak. A clone size is listed for some rows: how often the clone was seen (once, few, many), or a class if it is expanded.

D | J | size | V | CDR3 | DNA
. | TRBJ1-6 | . | TRBV7-9 | CASSRTVDNSPLHF | TGTGCCAGCAGCAGGACAGTCGATAATTCACCCCTCCACTTT
TRBD1 | TRBJ1-6 | . | TRBV5-1 | CASSLEQGISPLHF | TGCGCCAGCAGCTTGGAACAGGGGATTTCACCCCTCCACTTT
TRBD1 | TRBJ1-3 | . | TRBV5-1 | CASSLRQGGTGNTIYF | TGCGCCAGCAGCTTACGGCAGGGGGGTACTGGAAACACCATATATTTT
TRBD1 | TRBJ2-3 | . | TRBV7-8 | CASGTDHRDTQYF | TGTGCCAGCGGGACAGACCACCGGGATACGCAGTATTTT
. | TRBJ2-3 | . | TRBV19 | CASSTAYSTDTQYF | TGTGCCAGTAGTACGGCCTACAGCACAGATACGCAGTATTTT
. | TRBJ1-5 | once | TRBV30 | CAWSVWPSNQPQHF | TGTGCCTGGAGTGTTTGGCCTTCCAATCAGCCCCAGCATTTT
. | TRBJ2-7 | . | TRBV5-1 | CASSLGAQSYEQYF | TGCGCCAGCAGCTTGGGGGCGCAGTCCTACGAGCAGTACTTC
. | TRBJ1-4 | few | TRBV29-1 | CSVDRGTNEKLFF | TGCAGCGTTGATCGAGGAACTAATGAAAAACTGTTTTTT
. | TRBJ1-2 | once | TRBV30 | CAWSRGYGYTF | TGTGCCTGGAGCAGGGGTTATGGCTACACCTTC
. | TRBJ2-4 | . | TRBV2 | CASSEWGAGLNIQYF | TGTGCCAGCAGTGAATGGGGCGCAGGGTTAAACATTCAGTACTTC
. | TRBJ2-7 | . | TRBV30 | CAWSGGVGEQYF | TGTGCCTGGAGTGGCGGAGTGGGTGAGCAGTACTTC
. | TRBJ2-2 | . | TRBV7-9 | CASSANTGELFF | TGTGCCAGCAGCGCGAACACCGGGGAGCTGTTTTTT
. | TRBJ1-5 | . | TRBV7-2 | CASSLHGGEQPQHF | TGTGCCAGCAGCTTACATGGGGGGGAGCAGCCCCAGCATTTT
. | TRBJ2-5 | . | TRBV2 | CASNGGRGRQETQYF | TGTGCCAGCAATGGAGGGAGGGGGCGCCAAGAGACCCAGTACTTC
. | TRBJ1-2 | . | TRBV29-1 | CSVQQVLVPENGYTF | TGCAGCGTCCAACAAGTCCTGGTCCCGGAAAATGGCTACACCTTC
. | TRBJ1-2 | . | TRBV11-3 | CASSLAYRYGYTF | TGTGCCAGCAGCTTAGCCTATAGGTATGGCTACACCTTC
TRBD1 | TRBJ2-3 | . | TRBV6-1 | CASRDRVAGDTQYF | TGTGCCAGCCGGGACAGGGTGGCTGGCGATACGCAGTATTTT
. | TRBJ1-2 | . | TRBV5-1 | CASSPTTGVGYGYTF | TGCGCCAGCAGCCCGACGACAGGAGTAGGCTATGGCTACACCTTC
TRBD2 | TRBJ2-1 | . | TRBV6-5 | CASSTTSGAYNEQFF | TGTGCCAGCAGTACCACTAGCGGAGCCTACAATGAGCAGTTCTTC
TRBD2 | TRBJ2-5 | . | TRBV29-1 | CSSEGLRGGRETQYF | TGCAGCTCCGAAGGACTGCGGGGGGGGCGGGAGACCCAGTACTTC
. | TRBJ2-4 | . | TRBV5-1 | CASSLVFGTEDIQYF | TGCGCCAGCAGCTTGGTTTTCGGGACTGAGGACATTCAGTACTTC
. | TRBJ1-4 | once | TRBV4-2 | CASSQGRTAVNEKLFF | TGTGCCAGCAGCCAAGGCCGGACAGCCGTTAATGAAAAACTGTTTTTT